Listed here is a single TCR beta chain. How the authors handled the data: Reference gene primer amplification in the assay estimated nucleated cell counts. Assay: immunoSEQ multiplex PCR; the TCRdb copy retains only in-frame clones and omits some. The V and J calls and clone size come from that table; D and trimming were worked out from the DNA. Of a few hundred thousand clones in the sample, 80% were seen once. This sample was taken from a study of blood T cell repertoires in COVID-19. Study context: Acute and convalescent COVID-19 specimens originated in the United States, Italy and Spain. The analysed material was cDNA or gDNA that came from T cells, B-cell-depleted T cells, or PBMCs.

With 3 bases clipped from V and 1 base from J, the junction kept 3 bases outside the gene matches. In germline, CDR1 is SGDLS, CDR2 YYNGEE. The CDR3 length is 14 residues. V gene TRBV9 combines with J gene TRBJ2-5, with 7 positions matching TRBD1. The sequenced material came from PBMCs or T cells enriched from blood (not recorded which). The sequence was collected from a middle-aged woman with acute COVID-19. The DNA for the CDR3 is TGTGCCAGCAGCGCGGGGACAGTCCAAGAGACCCAGTACTTC. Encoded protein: CASSAGTVQETQYF. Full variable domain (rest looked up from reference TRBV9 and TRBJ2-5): DSGVTQTPKHLITATGQRVTLRCSPRSGDLSVYWYQQSLDQGLQFLIQYYNGEERAKGNILERFSAQQFPDLHSELNLSSLELGDSALYFCASSAGTVQETQYFGPGTRLLVL.